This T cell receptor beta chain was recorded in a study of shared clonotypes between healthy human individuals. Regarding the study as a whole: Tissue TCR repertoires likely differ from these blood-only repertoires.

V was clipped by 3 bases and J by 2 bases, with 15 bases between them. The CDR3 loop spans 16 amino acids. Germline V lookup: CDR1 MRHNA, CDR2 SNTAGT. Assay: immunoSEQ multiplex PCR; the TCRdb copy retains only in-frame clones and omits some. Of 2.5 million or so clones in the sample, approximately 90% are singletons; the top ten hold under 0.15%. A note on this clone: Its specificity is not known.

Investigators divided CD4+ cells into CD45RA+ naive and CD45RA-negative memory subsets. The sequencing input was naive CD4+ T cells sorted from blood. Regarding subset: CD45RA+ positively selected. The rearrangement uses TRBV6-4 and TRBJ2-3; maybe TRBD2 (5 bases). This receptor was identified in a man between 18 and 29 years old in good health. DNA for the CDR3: TGTGCCAGCAGTGAATCGGGATGGTATAACACAGATACGCAGTATTTT. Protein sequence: CASSESGWYNTDTQYF.